The clone carrying this T cell receptor (beta chain) was counted only a few times. What it binds is unknown. Germline CDR1 reads SGHTA; CDR2 reads FQGNSA. The CDR3 loop spans 15 amino acids. Trimming at V came to 3 bases and at J to 5 bases, leaving 5 bases not matched to a gene. Clones were read by immunoSEQ multiplex PCR, and TCRdb kept only the in-frame ones, dropping some. The sample includes roughly 170,000 clones, approximately 61% seen only once; the top ten take under 11%. These data belong to a study of shared clonotypes between healthy human individuals. Study background: Donors, aged 18 to 49, were two women and a few men.

The study, taken as a whole, reports: Rarefaction showed sorted-subset sequencing was incomplete despite large depth.

Sequencing used memory CD4+ T cells sorted from blood. The subset was: CD45RA-negative fraction. The receptor was derived from a man younger than 40 in good health. The chain employs TRBV7-2 and TRBJ2-7; 12 nucleotides line up with TRBD2. CDR3 amino acids: CASSLTSGRFDEQYF. The CDR3 DNA reads as TGTGCCAGCAGCTTGACTAGCGGGAGATTCGACGAGCAGTACTTC.